These T cell receptor beta chains were read from a single sample in a study of blood T cells in healthy people across ages. TCRdb itself ran the 5' RACE reads through MiXCR, one entry per CDR3 protein. Of 750,000 to 850,000 distinct CDR3 sequences detected, roughly 25% appear once; the ten largest clones hold roughly 3.5%. In addition, the sample was reused for a study of T cells of mothers and their children.

The sequenced sample consisted of blood. Receptors originate from a boy younger than 18 in good health. Each CDR3 is given with its conserved first and last residue. D genes are given only for firm matches. The listing skips clone size in some rows; elsewhere it reads once, few, many or a size class.

v_call	j_call	d_call	clone_size	cdr3_length	cdr3_aa	cdr3_nt
TRBV13	TRBJ2-3	TRBD2	.	18	CASSLRLAGAKNTDTQYF	TGTGCCAGCAGCTTACGACTAGCGGGGGCCAAAAACACAGATACGCAGTATTTT
TRBV4-3	TRBJ2-5	TRBD1	few	14	CASSQDRGAGTQYF	TGCGCCAGCAGCCAGGACAGGGGTGCGGGGACCCAGTACTTC
TRBV3-1	TRBJ2-7	.	.	14	CASSQESSFYEQYF	TGTGCCAGCAGCCAAGAGTCTAGCTTCTACGAGCAGTACTTC
TRBV29-1	TRBJ2-3	.	few	13	CSVDRGYTDTQYF	TGCAGCGTTGACAGGGGTTACACAGATACGCAGTATTTT
TRBV20-1	TRBJ1-5	TRBD1	few	16	CSAMGQRNFANQPQHF	TGCAGTGCTATGGGACAGCGAAATTTTGCGAATCAGCCCCAGCATTTT
TRBV18	TRBJ2-1	TRBD2	few	16	CASSPATSGSADEQFF	TGTGCCAGCTCACCTGCGACTAGCGGGAGTGCCGATGAGCAGTTCTTC
TRBV28	TRBJ1-2	.	.	11	CASRGGEGYTF	TGTGCCAGCAGGGGAGGGGAGGGCTACACCTTC
TRBV15	TRBJ1-2	.	few	18	CATSRDPMDPKGDYGYTF	TGTGCCACCAGCAGAGATCCCATGGATCCTAAAGGCGACTATGGTTACACCTTC
TRBV12-5	TRBJ2-3	.	.	12	CASGSQGDTQYF	TGCGCTAGTGGTTCACAAGGCGATACGCAGTATTTT
TRBV28	TRBJ2-7	.	once	14	CASSFPDTAYEQYF	TGTGCCAGCAGTTTCCCGGACACAGCCTACGAGCAGTACTTC
TRBV28	TRBJ2-1	TRBD1	.	14	CASMRDRVYNEQFF	TGTGCCAGCATGAGAGACAGGGTATACAATGAGCAGTTCTTC
TRBV29-1	TRBJ2-3	.	.	13	CSVVILGRDTQYF	TGCAGCGTTGTAATCCTCGGCCGGGATACGCAGTATTTT
TRBV29-1	TRBJ1-4	.	few	13	CSAGNPTNEKLFF	TGCAGCGCCGGGAACCCAACTAATGAAAAACTGTTTTTT